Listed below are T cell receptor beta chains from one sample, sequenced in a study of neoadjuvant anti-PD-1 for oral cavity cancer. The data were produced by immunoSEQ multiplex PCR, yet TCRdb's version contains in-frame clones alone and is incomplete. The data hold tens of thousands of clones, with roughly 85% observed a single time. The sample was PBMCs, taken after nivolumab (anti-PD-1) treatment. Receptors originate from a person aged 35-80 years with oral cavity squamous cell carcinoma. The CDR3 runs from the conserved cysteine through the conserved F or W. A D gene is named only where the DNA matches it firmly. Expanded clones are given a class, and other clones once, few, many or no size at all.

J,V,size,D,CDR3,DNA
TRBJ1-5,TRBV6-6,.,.,CASAGTPNQPQHF,TGTGCCAGCGCCGGGACACCTAATCAGCCCCAGCATTTT
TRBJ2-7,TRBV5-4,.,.,CASSLGDPGGSYEQYF,TGTGCCAGCAGCTTGGGGGACCCCGGGGGCTCCTACGAGCAGTACTTC
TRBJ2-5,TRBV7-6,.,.,CASSSLWETQYF,TGTGCCAGCAGCTCTCTCTGGGAGACCCAGTACTTC
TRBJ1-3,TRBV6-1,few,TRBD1,CASKGAAGNTIYF,TGTGCCAGCAAGGGGGCAGCCGGAAACACCATATATTTT
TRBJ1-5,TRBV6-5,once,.,CASSLQIYQPQHF,TGTGCCAGCAGTCTCCAAATCTATCAGCCCCAGCATTTT
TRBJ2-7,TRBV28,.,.,CASIKVLPSGEQYF,TGTGCCAGCATCAAAGTCCTCCCTTCGGGTGAGCAGTACTTC
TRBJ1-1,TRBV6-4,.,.,CASSFSRDTEAFF,TGTGCCAGCAGTTTTTCCAGGGACACTGAAGCTTTCTTT
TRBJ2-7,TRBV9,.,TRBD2,CASSVGLGGSLENEQYF,TGTGCCAGCAGCGTAGGCCTTGGCGGGAGTCTCGAAAACGAGCAGTACTTC
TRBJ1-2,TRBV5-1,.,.,CASSLGVGYTF,TGCGCCAGCAGCTTGGGGGTTGGCTACACCTTC
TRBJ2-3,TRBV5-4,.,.,CASSPYTDTQYF,TGTGCCAGCAGCCCCTACACAGATACGCAGTATTTT
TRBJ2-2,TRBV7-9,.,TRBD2,CASSAGTSGTGELFF,TGTGCCAGCAGCGCTGGGACTAGCGGCACCGGGGAGCTGTTTTTT
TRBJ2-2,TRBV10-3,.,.,CAVEGGVGPGELFF,TGTGCCGTTGAGGGAGGTGTGGGACCCGGGGAGCTGTTTTTT
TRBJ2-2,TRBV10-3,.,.,CAISESQQGRELFF,TGTGCCATCAGTGAGTCTCAACAGGGTAGAGAGCTGTTTTTT
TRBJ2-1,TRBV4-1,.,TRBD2,CASSQRSQKLAGGKSSYNEQFF,TGCGCCAGCAGCCAAAGATCACAAAAACTAGCGGGAGGGAAGAGCTCCTACAATGAGCAGTTCTTC
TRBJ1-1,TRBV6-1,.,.,CASSEGDTSQAFF,TGTGCCAGCAGTGAAGGGGACACCTCCCAAGCTTTCTTT
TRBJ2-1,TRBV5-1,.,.,CASSLSTSSYNEQFF,TGCGCCAGCAGCTTGTCAACAAGCTCCTACAATGAGCAGTTCTTC
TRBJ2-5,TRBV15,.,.,CATSRDVWETQYF,TGTGCCACCAGCAGAGATGTTTGGGAGACCCAGTACTTC
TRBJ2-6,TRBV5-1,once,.,CASSLEQNSGANVLTF,TGCGCCAGCAGCTTGGAACAGAACTCTGGGGCCAACGTCCTGACTTTC
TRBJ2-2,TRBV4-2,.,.,CASSQGDGAGELFF,TGTGCCAGCAGCCAGGGGGATGGGGCCGGGGAGCTGTTTTTT
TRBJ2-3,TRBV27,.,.,CASSLLATDTQYF,TGTGCCAGCAGTTTATTAGCCACAGATACGCAGTATTTT
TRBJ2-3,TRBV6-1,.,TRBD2,CASSELAGADTQYF,TGTGCCAGCAGTGAACTAGCGGGAGCAGATACGCAGTATTTT
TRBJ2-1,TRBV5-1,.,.,CASSENVAESYNEQFF,TGCGCCAGCAGCGAGAACGTAGCGGAGAGCTACAATGAGCAGTTCTTC
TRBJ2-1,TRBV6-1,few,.,CASRSGVESNEQFF,TGTGCCAGCAGATCGGGGGTGGAATCAAATGAGCAGTTCTTC
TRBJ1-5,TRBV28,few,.,CASSLERGNQPQHF,TGTGCCAGCAGTTTGGAGAGGGGCAATCAGCCCCAGCATTTT
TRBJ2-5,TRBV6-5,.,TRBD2,CASSYRGLAGGQYF,TGTGCCAGCAGTTACAGAGGACTAGCGGGAGGACAGTACTTC
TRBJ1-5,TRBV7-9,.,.,CASSNTIEGRTFYF,TGTGCCAGCAGCAACACCATCGAGGGCAGGACGTTTTATTTT
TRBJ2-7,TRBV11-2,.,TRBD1,CASSFTGGLRSYEQYF,TGTGCCAGCAGCTTTACAGGGGGCCTAAGATCCTACGAGCAGTACTTC
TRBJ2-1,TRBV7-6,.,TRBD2,CASSEGLAGNVGPNEQFF,TGTGCCAGCAGCGAGGGACTAGCGGGAAATGTAGGCCCCAATGAGCAGTTCTTC
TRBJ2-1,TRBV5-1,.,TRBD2,CASSSSSGDYNEQFF,TGCGCCAGCAGCTCGTCTAGCGGGGATTACAATGAGCAGTTCTTC
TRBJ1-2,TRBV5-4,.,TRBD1,CASSLEGQHGYTF,TGTGCCAGCAGCTTGGAGGGACAGCATGGCTACACCTTC
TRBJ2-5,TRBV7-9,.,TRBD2,CASSPGLAETQYF,TGTGCCAGCAGCCCGGGACTAGCAGAGACCCAGTACTTC
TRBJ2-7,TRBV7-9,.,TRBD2,CASSPRLAGGEQYF,TGTGCCAGCAGCCCCCGACTAGCGGGAGGGGAGCAGTACTTC
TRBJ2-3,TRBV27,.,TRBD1,CASSSTGGTDTQYF,TGTGCCAGCAGTTCTACAGGGGGCACAGATACGCAGTATTTT
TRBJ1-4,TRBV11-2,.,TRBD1,CASSRTGYEKLFF,TGTGCCAGCAGCCGGACAGGGTATGAAAAACTGTTTTTT
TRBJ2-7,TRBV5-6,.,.,CASSSRQDNPYEQYF,TGTGCCAGCAGCTCTCGACAGGACAACCCCTACGAGCAGTACTTC
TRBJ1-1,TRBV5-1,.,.,CASSLGAGKDTEAFF,TGCGCCAGCAGCTTGGGTGCAGGGAAGGACACTGAAGCTTTCTTT
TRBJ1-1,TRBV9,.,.,CASSPQGNTEAFF,TGTGCCAGCAGCCCCCAGGGGAACACTGAAGCTTTCTTT
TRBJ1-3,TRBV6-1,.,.,CASSEQGPGNTIYF,TGTGCCAGCAGTGAACAGGGTCCCGGAAACACCATATATTTT
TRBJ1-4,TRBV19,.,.,CASSIPGLGFSF,TGTGCCAGTAGTATACCCGGGCTCGGGTTCTCGTTT
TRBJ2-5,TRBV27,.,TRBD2,CASSGVSGRGETQYF,TGTGCCAGCAGTGGGGTTAGCGGGAGAGGGGAGACCCAGTACTTC
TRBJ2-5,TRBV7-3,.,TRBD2,CASSFALAGGWEETQYF,TGTGCCAGCAGCTTTGCACTAGCGGGAGGATGGGAAGAGACCCAGTACTTC
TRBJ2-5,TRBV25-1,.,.,CASSLAETQYF,TGTGCCAGCAGTTTAGCGGAGACCCAGTACTTC
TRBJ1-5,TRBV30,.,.,CAWSTGLDQPQHF,TGTGCCTGGAGTACAGGCCTTGATCAGCCCCAGCATTTT
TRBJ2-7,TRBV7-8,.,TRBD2,CASSQGLAGSLGNVEQYF,TGTGCCAGCAGTCAGGGACTAGCGGGCTCCTTGGGGAACGTCGAGCAGTACTTC
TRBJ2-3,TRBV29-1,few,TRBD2,CSAAGLAGDPATQYF,TGCAGCGCCGCGGGACTAGCGGGAGACCCGGCTACGCAGTATTTT
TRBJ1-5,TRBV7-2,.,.,CASSLTGGVQPQHF,TGTGCCAGCAGCTTAACGGGGGGGGTGCAGCCCCAGCATTTT
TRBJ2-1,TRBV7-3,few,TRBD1,CASSKGQGPYNEQFF,TGTGCCAGCAGCAAAGGACAGGGACCATACAATGAGCAGTTCTTC
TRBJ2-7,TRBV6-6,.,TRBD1,CASSGTGGYEQYF,TGTGCCAGCAGCGGGACAGGGGGCTACGAGCAGTACTTC
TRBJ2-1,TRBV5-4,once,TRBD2,CASSSLAGSSPEQFF,TGTGCCAGCAGCTCTCTAGCGGGATCCTCCCCTGAGCAGTTCTTC
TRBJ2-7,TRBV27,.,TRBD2,CASALAGAYEQYF,TGTGCCAGCGCGCTAGCGGGGGCATACGAGCAGTACTTC
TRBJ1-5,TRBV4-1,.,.,CASSRGTSSNQPQHF,TGCGCCAGCAGCCGGGGGACAAGTAGCAATCAGCCCCAGCATTTT
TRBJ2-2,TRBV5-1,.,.,CASSFANTGELFF,TGCGCCAGCAGCTTTGCGAACACCGGGGAGCTGTTTTTT
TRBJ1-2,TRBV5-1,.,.,CASSLATGWNGYTF,TGCGCCAGCAGCTTGGCCACAGGGTGGAATGGCTACACCTTC
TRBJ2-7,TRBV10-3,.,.,CAISFTGVEQYF,TGTGCCATCAGCTTCACAGGTGTCGAGCAGTACTTC
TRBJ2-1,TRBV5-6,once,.,CASSFGGAGYNEQFF,TGTGCCAGCAGCTTCGGGGGTGCAGGCTACAATGAGCAGTTCTTC
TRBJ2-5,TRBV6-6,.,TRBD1,CASSPPTGGGETQYF,TGTGCCAGCAGCCCTCCCACAGGGGGCGGGGAGACCCAGTACTTC
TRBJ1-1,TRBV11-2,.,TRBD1,CASSFATGNTEAFF,TGTGCCAGCAGCTTCGCGACAGGGAATACTGAAGCTTTCTTT
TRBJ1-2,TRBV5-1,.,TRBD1,CASSMGQGYGYTF,TGCGCCAGCAGCATGGGACAGGGCTATGGCTACACCTTC
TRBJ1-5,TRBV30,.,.,CAWTRGGGDQPQHF,TGTGCCTGGACTCGGGGAGGGGGGGATCAGCCCCAGCATTTT
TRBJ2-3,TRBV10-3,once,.,CAILAKSTDTQYF,TGTGCCATTTTAGCGAAAAGCACAGATACGCAGTATTTT